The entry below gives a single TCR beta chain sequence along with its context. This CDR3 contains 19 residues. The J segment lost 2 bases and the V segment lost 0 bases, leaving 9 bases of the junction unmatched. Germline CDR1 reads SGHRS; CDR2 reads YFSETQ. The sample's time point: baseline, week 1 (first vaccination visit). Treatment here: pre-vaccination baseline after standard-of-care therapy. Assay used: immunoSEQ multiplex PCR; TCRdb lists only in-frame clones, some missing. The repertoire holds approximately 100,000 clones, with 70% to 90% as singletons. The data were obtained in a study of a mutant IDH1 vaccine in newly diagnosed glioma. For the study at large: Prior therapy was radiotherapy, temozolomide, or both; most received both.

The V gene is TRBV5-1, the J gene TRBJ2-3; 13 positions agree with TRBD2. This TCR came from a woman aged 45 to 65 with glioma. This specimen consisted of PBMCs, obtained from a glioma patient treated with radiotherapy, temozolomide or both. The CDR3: CASSLERLAGGSSTDTQYF. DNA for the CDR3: TGCGCCAGCAGCTTGGAGCGACTAGCGGGAGGCTCTTCCACAGATACGCAGTATTTT.